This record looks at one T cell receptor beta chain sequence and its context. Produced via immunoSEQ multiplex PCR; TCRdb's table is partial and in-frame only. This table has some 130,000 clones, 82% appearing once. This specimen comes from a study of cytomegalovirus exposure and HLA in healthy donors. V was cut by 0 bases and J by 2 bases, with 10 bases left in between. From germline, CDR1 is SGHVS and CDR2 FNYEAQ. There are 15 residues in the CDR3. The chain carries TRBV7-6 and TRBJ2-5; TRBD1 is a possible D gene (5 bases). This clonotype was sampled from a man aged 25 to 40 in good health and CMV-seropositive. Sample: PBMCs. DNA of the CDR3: TGTGCCAGCAGCTTAGCATGGGCAGGGCAAGAGACCCAGTACTTC. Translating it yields CASSLAWAGQETQYF.